These 25 T cell receptor beta chains were all obtained from the same sample, sequenced in a study of blood T cell repertoires in COVID-19. Measured with immunoSEQ multiplex PCR; TCRdb has only the in-frame clones, and not every one. The repertoire includes 250,000 to 350,000 clones, 75% to 90% of them detected once, and 2% to 2.5% sits in the top ten. The sequenced sample consisted of PBMCs or T cells enriched from blood (not recorded which). The source of these receptors is a woman aged 18-30 years who had recovered from COVID-19.

The chain joins TRBV7-2 to TRBJ2-3; 11 bases match TRBD2. Germline V gene data show CDR1 as SGHTA and CDR2 as FQGNSA. Losses at the gene ends were 1 base for V and 1 base for J; bases not matched to a gene: 4. The CDR3 has 17 residues. This CDR3 is CASSLGVLAGGTDTQYF. The CDR3 nucleotides read TGTGCCAGCAGCTTAGGGGTACTAGCGGGGGGCACAGATACGCAGTATTTT.

The V call is TRBV19, the J call TRBJ2-5, with TRBD2 as a possible D gene (7 bases). Trimming took 0 bases from V and 2 from J, leaving 16 bases between them. The germline V gene encodes CDR1 LNHDA and CDR2 SQIVND (reference sequence). The CDR3 is 17 amino acids. The DNA of the CDR3 is TGTGCCAGTAGTATAGAGTTCTGGCGGGGGCAGCAAGAGACCCAGTACTTC. The encoded protein is CASSIEFWRGQQETQYF. Full variable domain (outside the CDR3, taken from reference TRBV19 and TRBJ2-5): DGGITQSPKYLFRKEGQNVTLSCEQNLNHDAMYWYRQDPGQGLRLIYYSQIVNDFQKGDIAEGYSVSREKKESFPLTVTSAQKNPTAFYLCASSIEFWRGQQETQYFGPGTRLLVL.

The V call is TRBV6-6, the J call TRBJ2-5; 8 nucleotides align to TRBD1. The CDR3 runs to 14 residues. V gave up 4 bases and J gave up 5 bases; unmatched junction bases: 6. The V gene's germline CDR1 is MNHNY and CDR2 SVGAGI (reference sequence). This CDR3 reads CASSSLTGAETQYF. CDR3 coding DNA: TGTGCCAGCAGTTCCCTGACAGGGGCGGAGACCCAGTACTTC.

This chain connects TRBV19 to TRBJ1-1, with TRBD1 matching over 9 bases. After removal of 4 bases from V and 6 bases from J, the junction contained 15 bases not matched to a gene. The germline V gene has CDR1 LNHDA and CDR2 SQIVND (reference sequence). This CDR3 contains 17 residues. The CDR3, as DNA: TGTGCCAGTAGTACCTGGGACAGGGCTGACCTTGAGGCTGAAGCTTTCTTT. It translates to CASSTWDRADLEAEAFF. Filled out from reference TRBV19 and TRBJ1-1, the complete variable domain reads DGGITQSPKYLFRKEGQNVTLSCEQNLNHDAMYWYRQDPGQGLRLIYYSQIVNDFQKGDIAEGYSVSREKKESFPLTVTSAQKNPTAFYLCASSTWDRADLEAEAFFGQGTRLTVV.

This clone was found once. The chain joins TRBV19 to TRBJ2-7, with D possibly being TRBD1 (5 bases). The germline gives CDR1 LNHDA, CDR2 SQIVND (reference sequence). The V end was cut by 3 bases, the J end by 3 bases, with 12 bases between. This CDR3 contains 14 residues. CDR3 in amino acids: CASSIAQGDYEQYF. DNA for the CDR3: TGTGCCAGTAGTATCGCCCAGGGTGACTACGAGCAGTACTTC.

This clone showed up just once. The J gene is TRBJ2-7, the V gene TRBV7-6; D ambiguous. Germline-derived CDR1 and CDR2 are SGHVS and FNYEAQ. Trimming pared 5 bases from V and 2 bases from J, leaving 10 bases between. CDR3 length: 13 amino acids. The CDR3 is CASSLSPAYEQYF. The CDR3 bases are TGTGCCAGCAGCCTAAGCCCTGCCTACGAGCAGTACTTC. Full variable domain (outside the CDR3, taken from reference TRBV7-6 and TRBJ2-7): GAGVSQSPRYKVTKRGQDVALRCDPISGHVSLYWYRQALGQGPEFLTYFNYEAQQDKSGLPNDRFSAERPEGSISTLTIQRTEQRDSAMYRCASSLSPAYEQYFGPGTRLTVT.

The chain recombines TRBV5-1 with TRBJ1-1, with D unclear. CDR1 and CDR2 (germline): SGHRS, YFSETQ. The V end was cut by 5 bases, the J end by 1 base, with 9 bases between. This CDR3 has 13 residues. The CDR3 DNA sequence: TGCGCCAGCAGTTTTACTGGGAACACTGAAGCTTTCTTT. It specifies CASSFTGNTEAFF.

This chain joins TRBV4-1 and TRBJ2-7; D might be TRBD1 (6 bases). Per the germline V gene, CDR1 is MGHRA and CDR2 is YSYEKL. Trimming shortened V by 1 base and J by 4 bases, and 14 bases separated the two germline ends. The CDR3 covers 15 residues. The CDR3 DNA sequence: TGCGCCAGCAGCCAAGTTCCAGGGGCTTCATACGAGCAGTACTTC. This encodes CASSQVPGASYEQYF.

The V gene is TRBV30, the J gene TRBJ1-1, with unresolved D. The CDR3 loop spans 12 amino acids. CDR1 is GTSNPN and CDR2 is SVGIG in the germline V gene (reference sequence). V was shortened by 3 bases and J by 4 bases, with 9 bases between the two germline ends. The CDR3 reads CAWRRELTEAFF. In DNA, the CDR3 is TGTGCCTGGAGGAGGGAACTCACTGAAGCTTTCTTT.

This chain links TRBV7-2 with TRBJ1-4; 9 bases align to TRBD1. V was pared by 5 bases and J by 7 bases, with 8 bases of the junction left unmatched. This CDR3 has 15 amino acids. Germline V gene data show CDR1 as SGHTA and CDR2 as FQGNSA. CDR3 amino acids: CASSPKDRGFEKLFF. Here the CDR3 DNA reads TGTGCCAGCAGCCCGAAGGACAGGGGATTTGAAAAACTGTTTTTT.

The chain joins TRBV11-1 to TRBJ1-6; D uncertain. The CDR3 has 16 residues. V lost 1 base, J lost 6 bases, and 13 bases lay in between. CDR1 and CDR2 from the germline V gene are SGHAT and FQDESV (reference sequence). This CDR3 is CASSLGTLSVNSPLHF. CDR3 sequence (DNA): TGTGCCAGCAGCTTAGGAACCCTTTCGGTTAATTCACCCCTCCACTTT. Full variable domain (rest looked up from reference TRBV11-1 and TRBJ1-6): EAEVAQSPRYKITEKSQAVAFWCDPISGHATLYWYRQILGQGPELLVQFQDESVVDDSQLPKDRFSAERLKGVDSTLKIQPAELGDSAMYLCASSLGTLSVNSPLHFGNGTRLTVT.

The table lists this clone with a few counts. V is TRBV5-1 and J is TRBJ2-5; 7 bases match TRBD2. Losses at the gene ends were 3 bases for V and 4 bases for J; bases not matched to a gene: 6. Germline V gives CDR1 SGHRS, CDR2 YFSETQ. This CDR3 contains 14 residues. CDR3 sequence reads: CASSSDGLVETQYF. In nucleotides, the CDR3 is TGCGCCAGCAGCTCGGACGGACTAGTAGAGACCCAGTACTTC. The complete variable domain, with remaining parts taken from reference TRBV5-1 and TRBJ2-5, reads KAGVTQTPRYLIKTRGQQVTLSCSPISGHRSVSWYQQTPGQGLQFLFEYFSETQRNKGNFPGRFSGRQFSNSRSEMNVSTLELGDSALYLCASSSDGLVETQYFGPGTRLLVL.

The chain is built from TRBV6-1 and TRBJ1-6; D unresolved. V was clipped by 3 bases and J by 0 bases, with 12 bases between them. The CDR3 contains 17 residues. From germline, CDR1 is MNHNS and CDR2 SASEGT. The CDR3 DNA is TGTGCCAGCAGTGAGACCAGAGGCGGCTCCTATAATTCACCCCTCCACTTT. Translating it yields CASSETRGGSYNSPLHF.

This clone was seen just once. The rearrangement links TRBV3-1 (or the pseudogene TRBV3-2) to TRBJ1-2; no reliable D call. Deletions cut 0 bases from V and 4 bases from J, with 12 bases between. Germline-derived CDR1 and CDR2 are LGHDT and YNNKEL (reference sequence). The CDR3 runs 15 residues. This CDR3 is CASSQDWEAVYGYTF. CDR3 nucleotides: TGTGCCAGCAGCCAAGATTGGGAGGCTGTCTATGGCTACACCTTC.

This sequence joins TRBV10-2 and TRBJ1-2, with TRBD1 as a possible D gene (5 bases). The CDR3 extends over 13 amino acids. V was pared by 8 bases and J by 3 bases, with 13 bases between. The germline V gene encodes CDR1 WSHSY and CDR2 SAAADI. The CDR3 is CASGAAAYYGYTF. The CDR3 DNA sequence: TGCGCCAGCGGGGCTGCGGCGTACTATGGCTACACCTTC.

This clone appeared a single time. This rearrangement joins TRBV3-1 (or the pseudogene TRBV3-2) to TRBJ2-5, with 9 nucleotides matching TRBD1. The CDR3 has 16 residues. J gave up 5 bases and V 0 bases, and 7 bases lay outside the gene matches. Germline V gene data show CDR1 as LGHDT and CDR2 as YNNKEL (reference sequence). The CDR3 DNA reads TGTGCCAGCAGCCAAGAACCTACAGGGGGCTATGAGACCCAGTACTTC. Translated: CASSQEPTGGYETQYF.

The chain is built from TRBV6-5 and TRBJ2-1; possible D gene TRBD1, 6 bases. The CDR3 spans 15 residues. V was cut by 0 bases and J by 9 bases, with 15 bases left in between. Per the germline V gene, CDR1 is MNHEY and CDR2 is SVGAGI. The CDR3 loop reads CASSYSLQGNAEQFF. CDR3 in DNA: TGTGCCAGCAGTTACTCGTTGCAGGGGAACGCTGAGCAGTTCTTC.

The V gene is TRBV7-6, the J gene TRBJ2-3; the match to TRBD2 covers 8 bases. Germline V gives CDR1 SGHVS, CDR2 FNYEAQ. Trimming cost V 0 bases and J 6 bases; bases outside gene matches: 8. The CDR3 length is 16 residues. In nucleotides, the CDR3 is TGTGCCAGCAGCTTAGCCGGGGGGGGCATGTGGGATACGCAGTATTTT. Its protein is CASSLAGGGMWDTQYF.

The chain couples TRBV9 to TRBJ2-6; D ambiguous. V was cut by 4 bases and J by 0 bases, with 8 bases left in between. The CDR3 is 15 residues long. Germline CDR1 is SGDLS and CDR2 is YYNGEE. The CDR3 region has the DNA TGTGCCAGCAGCCCCCAACTCTCTGGGGCCAACGTCCTGACTTTC. Amino acids: CASSPQLSGANVLTF.

The chain combines TRBV5-4 with TRBJ1-2; TRBD1 is a possible D gene (6 bases). The CDR3 consists of 13 residues. Germline assignment: CDR1 SGHNT and CDR2 YYREEE (reference sequence). V was clipped by 4 bases and J by 4 bases, with 11 bases between them. The CDR3 sequence: CASSPPDSYGYTF. CDR3 coding DNA: TGTGCCAGCAGCCCGCCGGACAGCTATGGCTACACCTTC.

The chain links TRBV7-8 to TRBJ1-2; D uncertain. This CDR3 comprises 16 residues. Trimming shortened V by 1 base and J by 4 bases, and 16 bases separated the two germline ends. Germline lookup yields CDR1 SGHVS and CDR2 FQNEAQ. CDR3 nucleotide sequence: TGTGCCAGCAGCTTAGGGGCGGTCACGGGATTCTATGGCTACACCTTC. Encoded protein: CASSLGAVTGFYGYTF.

This chain links TRBV2 with TRBJ2-3, with 9 bases aligning to TRBD1. The CDR3 is 15 residues long. Germline V lookup: CDR1 SNHLY, CDR2 FYNNEI. The V gene end was trimmed by 5 bases and the J gene end by 6 bases; junction bases not matched to a gene: 9. The CDR3 bases are TGTGCCAGCAGTCGAGAGGGACAGGGTGCGGATACGCAGTATTTT. Its protein product is CASSREGQGADTQYF. Full variable domain (outside the CDR3, taken from reference TRBV2 and TRBJ2-3): EPEVTQTPSHQVTQMGQEVILRCVPISNHLYFYWYRQILGQKVEFLVSFYNNEISEKSEIFDDQFSVERPDGSNFTLKIRSTKLEDSAMYFCASSREGQGADTQYFGPGTRLTVL.

The rearrangement uses TRBV19 and TRBJ2-3; 11 bases align to TRBD2. Germline CDR1 reads LNHDA; CDR2 reads SQIVND (reference sequence). V gave up 3 bases and J gave up 4 bases; unmatched junction bases: 9. The CDR3 spans 17 residues. The CDR3 sequence: CASSIGLLAGVSDTQYF. DNA for the CDR3: TGTGCCAGTAGTATCGGCCTACTAGCGGGGGTATCAGATACGCAGTATTTT. Variable domain in full (rest from reference TRBV19 and TRBJ2-3): DGGITQSPKYLFRKEGQNVTLSCEQNLNHDAMYWYRQDPGQGLRLIYYSQIVNDFQKGDIAEGYSVSREKKESFPLTVTSAQKNPTAFYLCASSIGLLAGVSDTQYFGPGTRLTVL.

The J gene is TRBJ1-5, the V gene TRBV2; possible D gene TRBD1, 6 bases. The CDR3 extends over 14 amino acids. Germline V lookup: CDR1 SNHLY, CDR2 FYNNEI. V was trimmed by 10 bases and J by 0 bases, leaving 13 bases between them. CDR3 sequence: CATSRGYSNQPQHF. CDR3 DNA: TGTGCCACATCAAGGGGGTATAGCAATCAGCCCCAGCATTTT.

Only one count was recorded for this clone. CDR3 DNA sequence: TGTGCCAGCAGAGCCGCCGGGTCAAGGGGCTACACCTTC. Its protein is CASRAAGSRGYTF. V usage is TRBV27 and J usage is TRBJ1-2; D remains unclear. Germline V gene sequence: CDR1 MNHEY, CDR2 SMNVEV (reference sequence). The CDR3 length is 13 residues. V dropped 6 bases and J dropped 8 bases, with 16 bases sitting between them.